This T cell receptor (beta chain) came from a study of T cell changes during pregnancy in multiple sclerosis. The CDR3 runs 15 residues. V lost 10 bases to trimming and J lost 0 bases, with 16 bases between them. CDR1 and CDR2 from the germline V gene are MNHEY and SMNVEV (reference sequence). The repertoire was sequenced with immunoSEQ multiplex PCR; TCRdb's copy has only in-frame clones and lacks some. The sample lists about 39,000 clones, approximately 81% occurring once. The TCR comes from a female donor with multiple sclerosis, enrolled in a pregnancy study. The chain recombines TRBV27 with TRBJ1-5, with a possible D match to TRBD1 (6 bases). This specimen consisted of CD4+ T cells from peripheral blood mononuclear cells, obtained before pregnancy. The CDR3 is CATRGQTHSNQPQHF. In DNA, the CDR3 is TGTGCCACCCGAGGACAGACCCATAGCAATCAGCCCCAGCATTTT.